What follows are 9 T cell receptor beta chains derived from one specimen sequenced in a study of shared clonotypes between healthy human individuals. This table comes from immunoSEQ multiplex PCR, and its TCRdb copy is limited to in-frame clones, with some not included. The top ten hold around 1.7% of the sample, which has over 2,000,000 clones, 80% to 95% seen once. Naive-designated CD8 cells lacked CD45RO, were positively enriched for CCR7, and omitted terminally differentiated effector memory CD45RA+ cells. Sequenced input: naive CD8+ T cells from PBMCs. These receptors all come from a man younger than 35 in good health. Some clones in this sample may be carry-over from other donors' samples.

About this clone: Additional DNA sequences in this sample encode the identical CDR3. The chain combines TRBV7-9 with TRBJ2-1, with D unresolved. The CDR3 extends over 11 amino acids. The germline V gene has CDR1 SEHNR and CDR2 FQNEAQ (reference sequence). Trimming shortened V by 2 bases and J by 7 bases, and 3 bases separated the two germline ends. CDR3 amino acids: CASSLTNEQFF. For the CDR3, the DNA is TGTGCCAGCAGCTTAACGAATGAGCAGTTCTTC.

The chain couples TRBV7-6 to TRBJ2-3; TRBD2 aligns across 8 bases. The CDR3 has 17 amino acids. The germline V gene encodes CDR1 SGHVS and CDR2 FNYEAQ. The V segment lost 4 bases and the J segment 6 bases; nucleotides outside the gene matches: 15. The CDR3 nucleotides read TGTGCCAGCAGCTCCAAACGCTCCGGGACTAGTTATGATACGCAGTATTTT. Its protein is CASSSKRSGTSYDTQYF.

The J gene is TRBJ2-7, the V gene TRBV28, with TRBD1 matching over 7 bases. The ends lost 2 bases at V and 4 bases at J; junction bases unmatched: 5. Germline CDR1 MDHEN, CDR2 SYDVKM. The length of the CDR3 is 14 residues. The CDR3 bases are TGTGCCAGCAGTTTAGAGGGGGCCAAATACGAGCAGTACTTC. Protein: CASSLEGAKYEQYF. Complete variable domain (other parts from reference TRBV28 and TRBJ2-7): DVKVTQSSRYLVKRTGEKVFLECVQDMDHENMFWYRQDPGLGLRLIYFSYDVKMKEKGDIPEGYSVSREKKERFSLILESASTNQTSMYLCASSLEGAKYEQYFGPGTRLTVT.

The CDR3 DNA is TGTGCCAGCACCATGGAGGGGGAGCTGTTTTTT. Translated, it gives CASTMEGELFF. V is TRBV9 and J is TRBJ2-2; D is unclear. The CDR3 covers 11 residues. Germline CDR1 reads SGDLS; CDR2 reads YYNGEE. The ends were cut back, 6 bases at V and 8 bases at J, with 8 bases in the middle.

The chain is built from TRBV9 and TRBJ2-5, with D tentatively TRBD1 (6 bases). CDR1 is SGDLS, CDR2 YYNGEE, per germline. There are 17 residues in the CDR3. V shed 5 bases and J shed 5 bases, with 25 bases lying between them. The CDR3 spells CASRSFDPGHRGETQYF. The CDR3 coding sequence is TGTGCCAGCAGATCCTTCGATCCGGGACACCGTGGGGAGACCCAGTACTTC.

The chain links TRBV19 to TRBJ1-2, with unresolved D. Germline V lookup: CDR1 LNHDA, CDR2 SQIVND (reference sequence). The CDR3 spans 14 residues. Between the trimmed V and J ends, which lost 7 bases and 4 bases, there was a span of 16 bases. The CDR3 here is CASKTGWTAYGYTF. The CDR3 nucleotides are TGTGCCAGTAAAACGGGCTGGACGGCCTATGGCTACACCTTC.

CDR3 bases: TGTGCCAGCAGCGTAGACCGCAAACGTGGGGCCAACGTCCTGACTTTC. This translates into CASSVDRKRGANVLTF. The genes are TRBV9 and TRBJ2-6; no clear D gene. The CDR3 runs to 16 residues. V shed 0 bases and J shed 3 bases, with 10 bases lying between them. CDR1 and CDR2 (germline): SGDLS, YYNGEE. Full variable domain (missing parts from reference TRBV9 and TRBJ2-6): DSGVTQTPKHLITATGQRVTLRCSPRSGDLSVYWYQQSLDQGLQFLIQYYNGEERAKGNILERFSAQQFPDLHSELNLSSLELGDSALYFCASSVDRKRGANVLTFGAGSRLTVL.

The chain combines TRBV7-8 with TRBJ2-1, with TRBD1 matching over 9 bases. CDR1 SGHVS and CDR2 FQNEAQ come from the germline V gene. V was clipped by 4 bases and J by 5 bases; unmatched bases: 9. CDR3 length: 16 amino acids. The chain's CDR3 is CASSSRDRAHDNEQFF. CDR3 coding DNA: TGTGCCAGCAGCTCCCGGGACAGGGCACATGACAATGAGCAGTTCTTC.

About this clone: Different DNA sequences within this sample yield the same CDR3. This chain joins TRBV6-5 and TRBJ2-7; 9 positions match TRBD2. CDR1 and CDR2 (germline): MNHEY, SVGAGI. Trimming took 3 bases from V and 2 from J; bases not matched to a gene: 2. The CDR3 extends over 14 amino acids. In DNA, the CDR3 is TGTGCCAGCAGTTATGCTAGCGGGACCTACGAGCAGTACTTC. Protein: CASSYASGTYEQYF.